The clone carrying this T cell receptor (beta chain) was counted only a few times. The data belong to a study of molecular identifiers for immune sequencing clone quantification. About the study: Replicate RNA from approximately 20,000 or 100,000 naive CD8 T cells formed five aliquots; four were sequenced.

Germline CDR1 and CDR2: MNHEY and SVGAGI. This CDR3 is built from 15 residues. The germline V and J ends were trimmed by 0 bases and 3 bases, with 8 bases remaining between them. Researchers sorted naive CD8 T cells as cells that were CD8+CD4-CCR7+CD45RA+. Previously described methods and listed TCR primers were used for bulk TCR libraries. TCRdb passed the PCR reads through MiXCR, listing each CDR3 protein once. The sample includes approximately 8,000 distinct CDR3 sequences, 35% of them seen just once. Sequencing was carried out using naive CD8+ T cells from blood, with Jurkat cell RNA spiked in. Specified subset: FACS-sorted CD8+CD4-CCR7+CD45RA+ naive T cells. The chain employs TRBV6-5 and TRBJ1-4; TRBD1 is a possible D gene (5 bases). The receptor comes from a human donor in good health. Some libraries in this study had Jurkat cell RNA spiked in. The CDR3 loop is CASSYSWGANEKLFF. CDR3 nucleotides: TGTGCCAGCAGTTACTCTTGGGGGGCTAATGAAAAACTGTTTTTT.